These T cell receptor beta chains were read from a single sample in a study of CD8 T cells in Susac syndrome. Each CDR3 protein gets one entry after TCRdb re-called the immunoSEQ multiplex PCR reads with MiXCR. The sample records approximately 170,000 distinct CDR3 sequences, about 90% being singletons. Sequenced sample: CD4+ T cells from PBMCs. The receptor set was obtained from a human donor in good health. CDR3s include the opening cysteine and the closing phenylalanine or tryptophan. Each record gives: clone size, J gene, V gene, D gene, CDR3 protein, CDR3 DNA. D genes are given only for firm matches. Not all rows give a size; the values are once, few, many and, for expanded clones, a class.

>-|TRBJ1-4|TRBV18|-
CASSRTTNEKLFF
TGTGCCAGCTCACGCACAACTAATGAAAAACTGTTTTTT
>-|TRBJ1-4|TRBV12-3/TRBV12-4|-
CASRRTASPNEKLFF
TGTGCCAGCAGACGTACGGCCAGCCCTAATGAAAAACTGTTTTTT
>-|TRBJ1-4|TRBV2|TRBD1
CASSEVGGAGGKLFF
TGTGCCAGCAGTGAAGTAGGGGGGGCAGGGGGAAAACTGTTTTTT
>-|TRBJ2-3|TRBV5-1|TRBD2
CASSPGLVGTDTQYF
TGCGCCAGCAGCCCGGGACTAGTGGGCACAGATACGCAGTATTTT
>-|TRBJ1-2|TRBV30|-
CAWSTSYGYTF
TGTGCCTGGAGTACCAGCTATGGCTACACCTTC
>-|TRBJ2-5|TRBV29-1|-
CSVDKEETQYF
TGCAGCGTTGATAAGGAAGAGACCCAGTACTTC
>-|TRBJ2-1|TRBV3-1|TRBD2
CASSLISGRNEQFF
TGTGCCAGCAGCTTGATTAGCGGGCGGAATGAGCAGTTCTTC
>-|TRBJ2-3|TRBV20-1|-
CSAQLGSDTQYF
TGCAGTGCTCAACTAGGATCAGATACGCAGTATTTT
>-|TRBJ2-1|TRBV29-1|-
CSVIHPSSYNEQFF
TGCAGCGTTATCCACCCCAGCTCCTACAATGAGCAGTTCTTC
>-|TRBJ2-7|TRBV5-1|TRBD1
CASSLVTGGTYEQYF
TGCGCCAGCAGCTTGGTTACAGGGGGAACCTACGAGCAGTACTTC
>once|TRBJ1-1|TRBV27|TRBD1
CASSLKPRGVTEAFF
TGTGCCAGCAGTTTGAAACCCAGGGGGGTCACTGAAGCTTTCTTT
>-|TRBJ2-3|TRBV6-5|-
CASSGKADTQYF
TGTGCCAGCAGCGGGAAGGCAGATACGCAGTATTTT
>-|TRBJ2-1|TRBV6-2/TRBV6-3|-
CAISGGENEQFF
TGTGCCATTAGCGGAGGGGAAAATGAGCAGTTCTTC
>-|TRBJ1-6|TRBV20-1|-
CSARGRGSYNSPLHF
TGCAGTGCTAGAGGGAGGGGATCCTATAATTCACCCCTCCACTTT
>-|TRBJ1-1|TRBV6-5|TRBD1
CASSYLNNRGTEAFF
TGTGCCAGCAGTTACTTAAATAACAGGGGAACTGAAGCTTTCTTT
>-|TRBJ2-7|TRBV10-3|-
CAISRQSYEQYF
TGTGCCATCAGTCGACAGTCCTACGAGCAGTACTTC
>-|TRBJ2-2|TRBV29-1|TRBD1
CSVTQGADGELFF
TGCAGCGTTACCCAGGGGGCCGACGGGGAGCTGTTTTTT
>-|TRBJ2-6|TRBV12-5|-
CASGPLSGANVLTF
TGTGCTAGTGGCCCCCTCTCTGGGGCCAACGTCCTGACTTTC
>-|TRBJ2-1|TRBV19|TRBD2
CASSIMGGGYEQFF
TGTGCCAGTAGTATTATGGGGGGAGGGTATGAGCAGTTCTTC
>-|TRBJ2-3|TRBV29-1|TRBD1
CSVVRTGAATDTQYF
TGCAGCGTAGTCCGGACAGGGGCTGCCACAGATACGCAGTATTTT
>-|TRBJ1-5|TRBV3-1|-
CASSPQRGQPQHF
TGTGCCAGCAGCCCACAACGAGGACAGCCCCAGCATTTT
>-|TRBJ2-5|TRBV4-2|-
CASSQETHPEWTQYF
TGTGCCAGCAGCCAAGAGACCCACCCCGAGTGGACCCAGTACTTC
>-|TRBJ2-5|TRBV10-2|-
CASSDVGQETQYF
TGCGCCAGCAGTGACGTCGGGCAAGAGACCCAGTACTTC
>-|TRBJ1-1|TRBV7-8|-
CASSLEATLNTEAFF
TGTGCCAGCAGCTTAGAAGCCACCCTGAACACTGAAGCTTTCTTT
>-|TRBJ2-7|TRBV30|-
CAWSVKNGAYEQYF
TGTGCCTGGAGTGTAAAGAATGGGGCCTACGAGCAGTACTTC
>-|TRBJ1-1|TRBV20-1|TRBD1
CSARDPGGDTEAFF
TGCAGTGCTAGAGATCCAGGGGGGGACACTGAAGCTTTCTTT
>-|TRBJ1-5|TRBV6-2/TRBV6-3|-
CASKPLGNNQPQHF
TGTGCCAGCAAACCCCTGGGAAACAATCAGCCCCAGCATTTT
>once|TRBJ2-3|TRBV7-9|TRBD1
CASSMTGAYSTDTQYF
TGTGCCAGCAGCATGACAGGGGCTTATAGCACAGATACGCAGTATTTT
>-|TRBJ2-7|TRBV5-1|TRBD1
CASSLPAGQGNKQYF
TGCGCCAGCAGCTTGCCTGCGGGACAGGGCAATAAGCAGTACTTC
>-|TRBJ2-7|TRBV7-2|TRBD2
CASSRGTSPYEQYF
TGTGCCAGCAGCCGCGGGACTAGCCCCTACGAGCAGTACTTC
>-|TRBJ2-4|TRBV7-2|-
CASSPVMKNIQYF
TGTGCCAGCAGCCCTGTGATGAAAAACATTCAGTACTTC
>-|TRBJ2-1|TRBV7-9|TRBD2
CASSFRRGGDNEQFF
TGTGCCAGCAGCTTCCGACGGGGAGGGGACAATGAGCAGTTCTTC
>once|TRBJ2-3|TRBV4-1|-
CASSPRAGFSTDTQYF
TGCGCCAGCAGCCCGAGGGCAGGCTTTAGCACAGATACGCAGTATTTT
>-|TRBJ1-2|TRBV5-6|-
CASSLRGITNYGYTF
TGTGCCAGCAGCTTGAGGGGAATCACTAACTATGGCTACACCTTC
>-|TRBJ2-1|TRBV30|-
CAWSYPNEQFF
TGTGCCTGGAGTTACCCCAATGAGCAGTTCTTC
>-|TRBJ1-4|TRBV7-9|-
CASSDRAPNEKLFF
TGTGCCAGCAGCGACCGGGCCCCGAATGAAAAACTGTTTTTT
>-|TRBJ2-7|TRBV23-1|TRBD2
CASSQSDGGSYEQYF
TGCGCCAGCAGTCAATCCGACGGGGGGAGCTACGAGCAGTACTTC
>-|TRBJ1-3|TRBV6-5|TRBD1
CASSWDSRRRSGNTIYF
TGTGCCAGCAGTTGGGACAGCCGGCGACGCTCTGGAAACACCATATATTTT
>-|TRBJ2-7|TRBV4-2|TRBD2
CASSHQGLAGNYEQYF
TGTGCCAGCAGCCATCAAGGGCTAGCGGGGAACTACGAGCAGTACTTC
>-|TRBJ2-5|TRBV6-5|-
CASSYDGSRETQYF
TGTGCCAGCAGTTACGATGGTAGCCGAGAGACCCAGTACTTC
>once|TRBJ2-1|TRBV9|-
CAWGEPSSYNEQFF
TGTGCCTGGGGGGAGCCCAGCTCCTACAATGAGCAGTTCTTC
>once|TRBJ2-3|TRBV18|-
CASKDSVRDTQYF
TGTGCCAGCAAGGACAGTGTCAGGGATACGCAGTATTTT
>-|TRBJ2-2|TRBV14|TRBD2
CASSPGLADYTGELFF
TGTGCCAGCAGCCCGGGACTAGCGGACTACACCGGGGAGCTGTTTTTT
>-|TRBJ2-3|TRBV20-1|-
CSARALAPSTDTQYF
TGCAGTGCTAGAGCGCTAGCCCCTAGCACAGATACGCAGTATTTT
>-|TRBJ2-5|TRBV9|TRBD1
CASSSGQGPPETQYF
TGTGCCAGCAGTTCAGGACAGGGCCCTCCAGAGACCCAGTACTTC
>-|TRBJ2-1|TRBV30|TRBD1
CAWDRDSYNEQFF
TGTGCCTGGGACAGGGACTCCTACAATGAGCAGTTCTTC
>-|TRBJ2-7|TRBV20-1|TRBD1
CSAHPGTASYEQYF
TGCAGTGCTCATCCCGGGACAGCGAGCTACGAGCAGTACTTC
>-|TRBJ2-6|TRBV4-3|TRBD1
CASSQDYRGSGANVLTF
TGCGCCAGCAGCCAAGATTACAGGGGGTCTGGGGCCAACGTCCTGACTTTC
>-|TRBJ2-7|TRBV28|-
CASTPPSRSYEQYF
TGTGCCAGCACTCCGCCCAGTCGGTCCTACGAGCAGTACTTC
>-|TRBJ1-3|TRBV7-8|-
CASSLARRAEGNTIYF
TGTGCCAGCAGCTTAGCGCGGAGGGCGGAGGGAAACACCATATATTTT
>-|TRBJ2-5|TRBV7-2|TRBD2
CASSLGGLAGAKETQYF
TGTGCCAGCAGCTTAGGCGGGCTAGCGGGGGCAAAAGAGACCCAGTACTTC
>-|TRBJ2-7|TRBV10-3|TRBD1
CAISEGQGHSYEQYF
TGTGCCATCAGTGAAGGACAGGGTCACTCCTACGAGCAGTACTTC
>-|TRBJ1-1|TRBV7-2|-
CASSLKTEAFF
TGTGCCAGCAGCTTAAAGACTGAAGCTTTCTTT
>once|TRBJ2-3|TRBV28|-
CASSQRGDTQYF
TGTGCCAGCAGTCAGAGGGGTGATACGCAGTATTTT
>-|TRBJ2-1|TRBV5-6|TRBD2
CASTHTSGRAYPYNEQFF
TGTGCCAGCACCCACACTAGCGGGAGGGCCTACCCCTACAATGAGCAGTTCTTC
>-|TRBJ1-6|TRBV20-1|-
CSASQGIIPLHF
TGCAGTGCAAGCCAGGGAATCATACCCCTCCACTTT
>-|TRBJ2-1|TRBV7-9|-
CASSSPSGRWSYNEQFF
TGTGCCAGCAGCTCGCCCTCTGGGCGCTGGTCCTACAATGAGCAGTTCTTC
>-|TRBJ2-4|TRBV3-1|-
CASSPDPKNIQYF
TGTGCCAGCAGCCCGGACCCTAAAAACATTCAGTACTTC